Presented here are 2 T cell receptor beta chains from one specimen sequenced in a study of T cell clones after liver transplantation. The repertoire was sequenced with immunoSEQ multiplex PCR; TCRdb's copy has only in-frame clones and lacks some. The table has around 71,000 clones, about four fifths seen once. Here the sequenced sample was CD4+ T cells from blood, taken 12 months after liver transplant. These receptors were collected from a human patient who received a liver transplant. Part of the T cells may come from the graft donor.

The chain has TRBV6-6 and TRBJ2-7; 7 bases are shared with TRBD1. Looked up from germline, CDR1 is MNHNY and CDR2 is SVGAGI (reference sequence). J gave up 3 bases and V 7 bases, and 3 bases lay outside the gene matches. This CDR3 spans 12 amino acids. CDR3: CASNRDSYEQYF. CDR3 in DNA: TGTGCCAGCAACCGGGACAGCTACGAGCAGTACTTC.

The chain recombines TRBV2 with TRBJ2-6, with 9 bases identical to TRBD1. The V gene's germline CDR1 is SNHLY and CDR2 FYNNEI. The V and J ends lost 6 bases and 4 bases, in that order; junction bases with no gene match: 7. The CDR3 is made up of 16 amino acids. For the CDR3, the DNA is TGTGCCAGCAGGGACAGGGGTCTGCTGGGGGCCAACGTCCTGACTTTC. Amino acids: CASRDRGLLGANVLTF.